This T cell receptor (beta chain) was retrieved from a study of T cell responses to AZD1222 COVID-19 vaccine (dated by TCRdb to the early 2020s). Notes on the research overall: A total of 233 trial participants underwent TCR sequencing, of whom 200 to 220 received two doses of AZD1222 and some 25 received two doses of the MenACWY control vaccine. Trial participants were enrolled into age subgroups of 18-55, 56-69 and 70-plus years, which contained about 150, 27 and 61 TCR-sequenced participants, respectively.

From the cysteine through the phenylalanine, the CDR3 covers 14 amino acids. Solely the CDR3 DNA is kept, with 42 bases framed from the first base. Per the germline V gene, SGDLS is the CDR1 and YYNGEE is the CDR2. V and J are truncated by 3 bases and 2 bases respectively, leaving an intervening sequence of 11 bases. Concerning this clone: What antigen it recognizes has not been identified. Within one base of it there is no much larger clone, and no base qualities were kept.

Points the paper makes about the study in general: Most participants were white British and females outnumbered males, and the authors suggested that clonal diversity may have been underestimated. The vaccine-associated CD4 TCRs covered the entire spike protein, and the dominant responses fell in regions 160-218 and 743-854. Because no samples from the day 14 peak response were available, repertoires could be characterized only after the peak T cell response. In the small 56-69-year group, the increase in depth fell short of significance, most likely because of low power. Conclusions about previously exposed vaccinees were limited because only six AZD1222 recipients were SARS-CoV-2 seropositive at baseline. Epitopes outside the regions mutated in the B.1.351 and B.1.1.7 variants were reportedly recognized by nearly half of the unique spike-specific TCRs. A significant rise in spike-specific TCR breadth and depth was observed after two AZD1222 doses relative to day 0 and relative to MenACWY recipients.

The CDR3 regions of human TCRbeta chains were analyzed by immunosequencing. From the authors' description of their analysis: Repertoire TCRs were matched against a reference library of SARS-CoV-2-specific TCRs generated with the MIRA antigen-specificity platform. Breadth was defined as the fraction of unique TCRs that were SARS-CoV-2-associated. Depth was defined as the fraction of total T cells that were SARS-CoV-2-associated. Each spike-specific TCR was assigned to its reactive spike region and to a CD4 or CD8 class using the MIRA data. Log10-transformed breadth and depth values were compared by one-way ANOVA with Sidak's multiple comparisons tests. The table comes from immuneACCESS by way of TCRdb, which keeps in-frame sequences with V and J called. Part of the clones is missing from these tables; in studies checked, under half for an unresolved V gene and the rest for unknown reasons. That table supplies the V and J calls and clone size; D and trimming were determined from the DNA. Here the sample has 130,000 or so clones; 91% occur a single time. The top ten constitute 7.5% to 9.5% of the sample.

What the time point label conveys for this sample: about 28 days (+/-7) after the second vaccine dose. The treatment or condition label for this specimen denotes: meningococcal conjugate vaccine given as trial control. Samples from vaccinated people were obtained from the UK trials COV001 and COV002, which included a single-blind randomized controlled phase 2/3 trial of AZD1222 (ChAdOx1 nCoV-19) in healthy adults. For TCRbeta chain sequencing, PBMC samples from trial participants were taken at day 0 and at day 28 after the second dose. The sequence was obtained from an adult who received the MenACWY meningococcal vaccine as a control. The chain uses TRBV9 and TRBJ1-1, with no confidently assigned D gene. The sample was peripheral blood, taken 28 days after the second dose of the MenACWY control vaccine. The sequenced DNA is TGTGCCAGCAGCGACTTAGGAGGTAACACTGAAGCTTTCTTT. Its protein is CASSDLGGNTEAFF.